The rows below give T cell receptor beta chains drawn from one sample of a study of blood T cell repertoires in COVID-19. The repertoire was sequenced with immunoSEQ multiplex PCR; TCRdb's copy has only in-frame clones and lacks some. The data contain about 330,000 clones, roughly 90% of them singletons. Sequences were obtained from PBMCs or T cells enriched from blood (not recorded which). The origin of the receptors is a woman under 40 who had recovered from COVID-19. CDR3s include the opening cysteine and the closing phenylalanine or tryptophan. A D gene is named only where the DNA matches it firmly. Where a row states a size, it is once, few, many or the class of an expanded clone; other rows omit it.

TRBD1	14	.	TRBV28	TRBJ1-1	CASSTEGRGLLAFF	TGTGCCAGCAGTACCGAGGGCAGGGGGCTTTTGGCTTTCTTT
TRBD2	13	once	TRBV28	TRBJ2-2	CASISGANGELFF	TGTGCCAGCATAAGCGGGGCCAACGGGGAGCTGTTTTTT
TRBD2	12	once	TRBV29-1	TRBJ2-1	CSVGLAGIEQFF	TGCAGCGTCGGACTAGCGGGAATTGAGCAGTTCTTC
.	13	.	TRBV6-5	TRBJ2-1	CASSYSPGTFPFF	TGTGCCAGCAGTTACAGTCCCGGGACTTTCCCTTTCTTC
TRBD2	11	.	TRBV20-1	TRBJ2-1	CSARGLAEQFF	TGCAGTGCTAGAGGACTAGCGGAGCAGTTCTTC
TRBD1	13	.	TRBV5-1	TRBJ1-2	CASSFDRGSGYTF	TGCGCCAGCAGCTTTGACAGGGGGAGTGGCTACACCTTC
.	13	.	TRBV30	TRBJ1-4	CAWNLGVGEKLFF	TGTGCCTGGAATCTAGGGGTAGGGGAAAAACTGTTTTTT
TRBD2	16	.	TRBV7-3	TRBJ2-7	CASSSEPGLAGDEQYF	TGTGCCAGCAGCTCGGAGCCGGGACTAGCGGGAGACGAGCAGTACTTC
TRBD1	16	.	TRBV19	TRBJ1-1	CASSRGQGYMNTEAFF	TGTGCCAGTAGTAGAGGACAGGGGTACATGAACACTGAAGCTTTCTTT
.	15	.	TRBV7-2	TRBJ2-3	CASSLSSSRSGTQYF	TGTGCCAGCAGCCTAAGCTCCTCTCGGTCTGGTACGCAGTATTTT